The clone carrying this TCR beta chain came up many times. The TCRbeta library incorporated unique molecular identifiers. TCRdb reanalysed the PCR reads using MiXCR and keeps one entry per CDR3 protein. The profile shows approximately 640,000 distinct CDR3 sequences, approximately 15% of them singletons. The sample originates from a study of T-cell reconstitution after alpha-beta-depleted transplantation in children. The CDR3 totals 14 residues. V gave up 0 bases and J gave up 9 bases, with 9 bases separating them. The V gene's germline CDR1 is MNHEY and CDR2 SVGAGI. The sequencing used PBMCs from the stem cell graft donor, collected from the stem cell graft. This chain links TRBV6-5 with TRBJ1-6; D not certain. This TCR was recovered from a human donor who donated a stem cell graft to a child with acute myeloid leukemia. Written as DNA, the CDR3 is TGTGCCAGCAGTTACTCGGTGAGCTCTTCACCCCTCCACTTT. Its protein is CASSYSVSSSPLHF.